These T cell receptor beta chains were read from a single sample in a study of metastatic and nonmetastatic thyroid tumors. TCRdb re-analyzed the PCR reads through MiXCR. The sample records around 44,000 clones, 28% being singletons. Sequencing was performed on blood. These receptors came from a male donor with papillary thyroid cancer or a benign thyroid nodule (not recorded which). Some clones in this sample may be carry-over from other donors' samples. Both conserved end residues are part of each CDR3. The D gene is left open where the match is weak. Size tells how often a clone was seen (once, few, many) or the class of an expanded clone, and some rows leave it out.

TRBV2,NA,many,TRBJ1-2,CASSEGTRYYGYTF,TGTGCCAGCAGTGAAGGGACACGGTACTATGGCTACACCTTC
TRBV6-6,NA,medium-sized,TRBJ2-1,CASSYEEAPYNEQFF,TGTGCCAGCAGTTACGAGGAGGCCCCCTACAATGAGCAGTTCTTC
TRBV7-3,NA,NA,TRBJ2-3,CASSSSRVDTQYF,TGTGCCAGCAGCTCATCCAGGGTTGATACGCAGTATTTT
TRBV6-1,TRBD1,many,TRBJ1-2,CASKNRGLNYGYTF,TGTGCCAGCAAAAACAGGGGACTGAACTATGGCTACACCTTC
TRBV19,NA,many,TRBJ2-3,CASSVEGGTDTQYF,TGTGCCAGTAGTGTCGAGGGTGGAACAGATACGCAGTATTTT
TRBV6-4,TRBD2,many,TRBJ2-1,CASSPGTSDHNEQFF,TGTGCCAGCAGCCCCGGGACTAGCGACCACAATGAGCAGTTCTTC
TRBV5-1,NA,few,TRBJ1-2,CASSLECICYTF,TGCGCCAGCAGCTTGGAGTGTATTTGCTACACCTTC
TRBV5-1,NA,many,TRBJ1-1,CASSLNRDEKAFF,TGCGCCAGCAGCTTGAACAGGGATGAGAAAGCTTTCTTT
TRBV5-4,TRBD1,many,TRBJ1-5,CASSLGTTGGSNQPQHF,TGTGCCAGCAGCCTTGGGACCACAGGGGGTAGCAATCAGCCCCAGCATTTT
TRBV11-2,TRBD1,NA,TRBJ2-7,CASSSRGDRGSIEQYF,TGTGCCAGCAGCTCTAGAGGGGACAGGGGTTCAATCGAGCAGTACTTC
TRBV12-3/TRBV12-4,NA,few,TRBJ2-1,CASSLAGGGIEQFF,TGTGCCAGCAGTTTAGCCGGCGGGGGCATTGAGCAGTTCTTC
TRBV19,NA,few,TRBJ1-4,CASIIFWQETRPPTNEKLSF,TGTGCCAGTATTATATTTTGGCAGGAAACCAGACCACCAACTAATGAAAAACTGTCTTTT
TRBV28,TRBD1,few,TRBJ1-5,CASSKKGQGRQPQHF,TGTGCCAGCAGTAAAAAGGGACAGGGCAGGCAGCCCCAGCATTTT
TRBV5-1,NA,many,TRBJ1-1,CASSSLLNTEAFF,TGCGCCAGCAGCTCCTTGTTAAACACTGAAGCTTTCTTT
TRBV5-1,NA,few,TRBJ2-1,CASSTEQVARGDEQFF,TGCGCCAGCAGCACGGAACAGGTTGCCAGGGGCGATGAGCAGTTCTTC
TRBV2,NA,NA,TRBJ2-7,CASSGRASVGAEVNQQYF,TGTGCCAGCAGTGGACGCGCTAGCGTGGGGGCCGAGGTGAACCAGCAGTACTTC
TRBV27,NA,many,TRBJ1-5,CASSLSGARQPQHF,TGTGCCAGCAGTTTATCGGGGGCAAGGCAGCCCCAGCATTTT
TRBV10-3,TRBD1,many,TRBJ1-1,CAIRTDRFNTEAFF,TGTGCCATCAGGACGGACAGGTTCAACACTGAAGCTTTCTTT
TRBV20-1,NA,many,TRBJ2-2,CSAQRWDKNTGELFF,TGCAGTGCCCAGCGATGGGACAAAAACACCGGGGAGCTGTTTTTT
TRBV13,NA,many,TRBJ2-3,CASSFLRVNTDTQYF,TGTGCCAGCAGCTTCCTCCGGGTGAACACAGATACGCAGTATTTT
TRBV10-2,TRBD2,NA,TRBJ2-2,CASRASTSGRLANTGELFF,TGCGCCAGCAGAGCCTCGACTAGCGGGAGATTGGCGAACACCGGGGAGCTGTTTTTT
TRBV6-2/TRBV6-3,TRBD2,NA,TRBJ2-3,CASSQTLAVCTHTQYF,TGTGCCAGCAGCCAGACCCTAGCGGTGTGCACACATACGCAGTATTTT
TRBV5-4,NA,many,TRBJ1-2,CASSLAGANYGYTF,TGTGCCAGCAGCTTGGCGGGCGCTAACTATGGCTACACCTTC
TRBV20-1,NA,many,TRBJ2-2,CSARRDTGELFF,TGCAGTGCTAGGCGAGACACCGGGGAGCTGTTTTTT
TRBV10-3,NA,many,TRBJ1-1,CAISESESAEAFF,TGTGCCATCAGTGAGTCCGAGTCCGCTGAAGCTTTCTTT
TRBV6-2/TRBV6-3,TRBD2,NA,TRBJ2-2,CASIQLRLAGVPDTGELFF,TGTGCCAGCATCCAACTCAGACTAGCGGGGGTGCCGGACACCGGGGAGCTGTTTTTT
TRBV27,TRBD1,NA,TRBJ2-7,CASSRDYRGTYERYF,TGTGCCAGCAGCCGAGACTACAGGGGTACCTACGAGCGGTACTTC
TRBV9,NA,many,TRBJ2-3,CASSGGTVRGTDTQYF,TGTGCCAGCAGCGGGGGGACTGTCCGGGGCACAGATACGCAGTATTTT
TRBV12-3/TRBV12-4,NA,many,TRBJ1-5,CASSSQGPNQPQHF,TGTGCCAGCAGTTCACAGGGACCCAATCAGCCCCAGCATTTT